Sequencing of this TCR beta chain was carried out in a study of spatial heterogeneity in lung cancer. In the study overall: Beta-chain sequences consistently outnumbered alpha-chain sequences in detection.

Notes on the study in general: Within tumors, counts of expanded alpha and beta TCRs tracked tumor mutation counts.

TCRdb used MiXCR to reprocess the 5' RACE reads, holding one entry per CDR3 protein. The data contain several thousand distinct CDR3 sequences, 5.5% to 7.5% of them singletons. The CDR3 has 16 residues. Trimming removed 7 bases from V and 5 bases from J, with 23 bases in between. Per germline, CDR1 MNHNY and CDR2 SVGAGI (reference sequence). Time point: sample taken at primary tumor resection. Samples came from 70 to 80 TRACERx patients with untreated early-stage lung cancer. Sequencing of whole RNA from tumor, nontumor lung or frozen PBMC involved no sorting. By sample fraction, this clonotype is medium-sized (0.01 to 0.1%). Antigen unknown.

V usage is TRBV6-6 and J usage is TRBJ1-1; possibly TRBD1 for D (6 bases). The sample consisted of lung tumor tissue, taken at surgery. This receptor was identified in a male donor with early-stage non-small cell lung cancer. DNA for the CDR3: TGTGCCAGCACCAGAGGGGGGGCAAGTCTAAGGACTGAAGCTTTCTTT. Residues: CASTRGGASLRTEAFF.